This T cell receptor (beta chain) was recovered during a study of CD8 T cell repertoires and HIV-1 epitope variants. Study overall: Twenty-five autologous and known Gag and Nef epitope variant peptides each stimulated T cells separately.

Trimming removed 2 bases at V and 5 bases at J, with 10 bases between. The CDR3 covers 15 residues. Germline CDR1 is MDHEN and CDR2 is SYDVKM. As regards this clone: Its specificity is not known.

Assay used: immunoSEQ multiplex PCR; TCRdb lists only in-frame clones, some missing. The sample includes about 4,900 clones, more than 60% of them seen just once. The specimen was cultured CD8+ T cells derived from PBMCs. The clonotype was recovered from a male donor with HIV. The chain combines TRBV28 with TRBJ1-6; the D is unclear. DNA of the CDR3: TGTGCCAGCAGTTTAGTGGGCGGGGATAATTCACCCCTCCACTTT. This translates into CASSLVGGDNSPLHF.